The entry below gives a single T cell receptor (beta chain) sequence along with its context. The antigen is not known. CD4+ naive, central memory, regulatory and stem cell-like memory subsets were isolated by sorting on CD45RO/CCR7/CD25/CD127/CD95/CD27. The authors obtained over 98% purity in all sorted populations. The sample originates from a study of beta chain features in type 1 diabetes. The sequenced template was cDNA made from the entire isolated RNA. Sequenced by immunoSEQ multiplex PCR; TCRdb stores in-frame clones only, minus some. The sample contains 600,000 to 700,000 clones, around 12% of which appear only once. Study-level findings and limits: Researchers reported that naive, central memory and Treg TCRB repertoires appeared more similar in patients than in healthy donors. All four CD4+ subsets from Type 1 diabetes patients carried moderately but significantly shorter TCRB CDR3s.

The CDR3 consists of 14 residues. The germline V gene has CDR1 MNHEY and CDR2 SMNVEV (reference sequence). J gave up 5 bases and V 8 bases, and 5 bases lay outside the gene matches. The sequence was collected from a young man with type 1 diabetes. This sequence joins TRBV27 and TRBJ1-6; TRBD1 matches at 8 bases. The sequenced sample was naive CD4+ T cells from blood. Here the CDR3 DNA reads TGTGCCAGCTGGTCGGACAGGGATAATTCACCCCTCCACTTT. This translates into CASWSDRDNSPLHF.